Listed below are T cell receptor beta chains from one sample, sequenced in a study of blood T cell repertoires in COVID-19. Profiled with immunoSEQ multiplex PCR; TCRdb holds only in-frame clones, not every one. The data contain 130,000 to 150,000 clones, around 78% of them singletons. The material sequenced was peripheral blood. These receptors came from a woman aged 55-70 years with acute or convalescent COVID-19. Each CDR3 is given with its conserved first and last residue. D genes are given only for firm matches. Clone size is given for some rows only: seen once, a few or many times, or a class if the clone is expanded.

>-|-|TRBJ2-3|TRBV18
TGTGCCAGCTCACCTCCTAGCACAGATACGCAGTATTTT
CASSPPSTDTQYF
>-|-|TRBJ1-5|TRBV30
TGTGCCTGGAGGGGGCCCTCGGGGCCCCAGCATTTT
CAWRGPSGPQHF
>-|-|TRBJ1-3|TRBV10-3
TGTGCCATCAGTGCAACAGATTCTGGAAACACCATATATTTT
CAISATDSGNTIYF
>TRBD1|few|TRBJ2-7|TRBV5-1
TGCGCCAGCAGCTCGCTCGGGGACAGGGTCGAGCAGTACTTC
CASSSLGDRVEQYF
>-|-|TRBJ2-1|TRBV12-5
TGTGCTAGTGGTTTGTCAACAGTGGGTGAGCAGTTCTTC
CASGLSTVGEQFF
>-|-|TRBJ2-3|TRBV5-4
TGTGCCAGCAGCGAACAGGTCACAGATACGCAGTATTTT
CASSEQVTDTQYF
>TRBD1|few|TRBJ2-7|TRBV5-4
TGTGCCAGCAGCTTTGACGGGACAGTAAGGGAGCAGTACTTC
CASSFDGTVREQYF
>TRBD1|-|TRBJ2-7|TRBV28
TGTGCCAGCAGTTTAGGACCGGGACAGGGGGCTTTAACCTCCTACGAGCAGTACTTC
CASSLGPGQGALTSYEQYF
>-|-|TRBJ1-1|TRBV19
TGTGCCAGTAATCGAGCGGGGATGAACACTGAAGCTTTCTTT
CASNRAGMNTEAFF
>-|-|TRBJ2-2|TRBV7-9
TGTGCCAGCAGCTTAGGTGGAAGCGCCGGGGAGCTGTTTTTT
CASSLGGSAGELFF
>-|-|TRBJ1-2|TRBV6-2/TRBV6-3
TGTGCCAGCAGTTACTCAACGGGGGGCATGGACTATGGCTACACCTTC
CASSYSTGGMDYGYTF
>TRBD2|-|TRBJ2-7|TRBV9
TGTGCCAGCAGCCCCGGACTAGGCGACCCATACGAGCAGTACTTC
CASSPGLGDPYEQYF
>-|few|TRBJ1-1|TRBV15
TGTGCCACCAGCAGAATGAGGGTCACTGAAGCTTTCTTT
CATSRMRVTEAFF
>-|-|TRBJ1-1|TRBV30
TGTGCCTGGAGCCCTTTTTCGGCCCGGGAGGACACTGAAGCTTTCTTT
CAWSPFSAREDTEAFF
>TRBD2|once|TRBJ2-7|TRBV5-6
TGTGCCAGCAGGGGGCAGGGAGGGCCGGACGAGCAGTACTTC
CASRGQGGPDEQYF
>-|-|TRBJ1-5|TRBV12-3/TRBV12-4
TGTGCCAGCAGGGCGACAGCCAATCAGCCCCAGCATTTT
CASRATANQPQHF
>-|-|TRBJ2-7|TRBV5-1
TGCGCCAGCAGATTCCGAACCAGGGGGGAATACGAGCAGTACTTC
CASRFRTRGEYEQYF
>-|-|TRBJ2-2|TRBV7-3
TGTGCCAGCAGCTTAACGAGGGACACCGGGGAGCTGTTTTTT
CASSLTRDTGELFF
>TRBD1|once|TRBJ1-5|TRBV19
TGTGCCAGTAGTATCCCAACAGGGGGGAGCAATCAGCCCCAGCATTTT
CASSIPTGGSNQPQHF
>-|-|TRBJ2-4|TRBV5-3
TGTGCCAGAAGCGCGGGGAGGCGAGCCAAAAACATTCAGTACTTC
CARSAGRRAKNIQYF
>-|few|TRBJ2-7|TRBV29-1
TGCAGCGTTCTTGGCGGCGGGGACGGAGGGCCCTACGAGCAGTACTTC
CSVLGGGDGGPYEQYF
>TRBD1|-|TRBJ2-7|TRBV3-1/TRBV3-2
TGTGCCAGCAGCCAAGCCTACGGGGGACAGGTCGAGCAGTACTTC
CASSQAYGGQVEQYF
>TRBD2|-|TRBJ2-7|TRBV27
TGTGCCAGCCGGACTAGCGGGGTCTACGAGCAGTACTTC
CASRTSGVYEQYF
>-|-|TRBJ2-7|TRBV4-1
TGCGCCAGCAGCCCCCCCGACAGAACCTACGAGCAGTACTTC
CASSPPDRTYEQYF
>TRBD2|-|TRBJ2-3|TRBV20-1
TGCAGTGCTAGTTGGACTAGCGGGAGGAGGGGCACAGATACGCAGTATTTT
CSASWTSGRRGTDTQYF
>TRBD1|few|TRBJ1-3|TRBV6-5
TGTGCCAGCACCACGGACAGGGGCACTGGAAACACCATATATTTT
CASTTDRGTGNTIYF
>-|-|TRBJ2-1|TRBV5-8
TGTGCCAGCAGCCTCGGGACACTTCAGTACAATGAGCAGTTCTTC
CASSLGTLQYNEQFF
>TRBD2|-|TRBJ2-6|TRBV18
TGTGCCAGCTCACTCAAGCGGGGTTCCTCTGGGGCCAACGTCCTGACTTTC
CASSLKRGSSGANVLTF
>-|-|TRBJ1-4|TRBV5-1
TGCGCCAGCAGCTTGCGTGACACCCGTGAAAAACTGTTTTTT
CASSLRDTREKLFF
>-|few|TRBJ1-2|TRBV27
TGTGCCAGCAGTTTGACAGTAGCTAACTATGGCTACACCTTC
CASSLTVANYGYTF
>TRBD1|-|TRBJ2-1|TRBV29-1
TGCAGCGGGGGACAGTACAATGAGCAGTTCTTC
CSGGQYNEQFF
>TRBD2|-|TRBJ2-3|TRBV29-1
TGCAGCGTTCGGCTAGCGGACAGCACAGATACGCAGTATTTT
CSVRLADSTDTQYF
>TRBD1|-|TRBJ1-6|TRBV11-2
TGTGCCAGCAGCTTAGGTCGGGGACAGGGGGCTTCACCCCTCCACTTT
CASSLGRGQGASPLHF
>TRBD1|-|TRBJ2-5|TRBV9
TGTGCCAGCAGCCCTGGACAGGGCCGAGAGACCCAGTACTTC
CASSPGQGRETQYF
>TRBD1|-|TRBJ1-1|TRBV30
TGTGCCCGACAGGGGGGCACTGAAGCTTTCTTT
CARQGGTEAFF
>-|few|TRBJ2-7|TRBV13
TGTGCCAGCAGCCTACAGTACCGGGACTCTCAACTCCCCTACGAGCAGTACTTC
CASSLQYRDSQLPYEQYF
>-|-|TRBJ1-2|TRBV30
TGTGCCTGCGCCGACAGTACCTATGGCTACACCTTC
CACADSTYGYTF
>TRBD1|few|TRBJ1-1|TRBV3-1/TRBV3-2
TGTGCCTGCCAGAGGACAGGGAAGGAGAACACTGAAGCTTTCTTT
CACQRTGKENTEAFF
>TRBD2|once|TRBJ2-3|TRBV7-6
TGTGCCAGCAGCTTTCTAGCGGGAAGCACAGATACGCAGTATTTT
CASSFLAGSTDTQYF
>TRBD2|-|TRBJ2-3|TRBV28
TGTGCCAGCAGTTTACGTGGGGCGGCACCGACTAGCGGGAGGGGTGGCACAGATACGCAGTATTTT
CASSLRGAAPTSGRGGTDTQYF
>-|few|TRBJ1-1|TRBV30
TGTGCCTGGAGGGGGGGTAGGGTCGCTGAAGCTTTCTTT
CAWRGGRVAEAFF
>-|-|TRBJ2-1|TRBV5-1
TGCGCCAGCACCGGGTCCCTCAATGAGCAGTTCTTC
CASTGSLNEQFF
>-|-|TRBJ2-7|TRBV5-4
TGTGCCAGCAGCTCCCGGACAGACTCCTACGAGCAGTACTTC
CASSSRTDSYEQYF